What follows are 28 T cell receptor beta chains derived from one specimen sequenced in a study of cytomegalovirus exposure and HLA in healthy donors. The PCR used 60 Vbeta and 13 Jbeta primers. The data were produced by immunoSEQ multiplex PCR, yet TCRdb's version contains in-frame clones alone and is incomplete. This repertoire comprises some 76,000 clones; its ten largest clones make up 4.5% to 6%. The sequencing sample was made of PBMCs. The receptors were gathered from a man between 35 and 55 years old in good health and CMV-seronegative.

This chain connects TRBV4-3 to TRBJ1-2; the D gene is possibly TRBD1 (6 bases). V lost 1 base, J lost 4 bases, and 16 bases lay in between. The CDR3 runs to 16 residues. Per germline, CDR1 LGHNA and CDR2 YSLEER. This chain's CDR3 is CASSQVIPSDSYGYTF. The CDR3 DNA sequence: TGCGCCAGCAGCCAAGTCATTCCGTCGGACAGCTATGGCTACACCTTC.

V gene TRBV6-6 combines with J gene TRBJ2-1; D gene unclear. V was trimmed by 3 bases and J by 5 bases, leaving 11 bases between them. This CDR3 comprises 14 residues. Germline V gene lookup returns CDR1 MNHNY and CDR2 SVGAGI (reference sequence). The CDR3 loop reads CASSYGQVNNEQFF. CDR3 sequence (DNA): TGTGCCAGCAGTTATGGGCAGGTAAACAATGAGCAGTTCTTC.

This sequence joins TRBV30 and TRBJ1-4, with TRBD1 matching over 11 bases. With 2 bases clipped from V and 7 bases from J, the junction kept 3 bases outside the gene matches. The CDR3 is 14 amino acids. Germline V gene sequence: CDR1 GTSNPN, CDR2 SVGIG (reference sequence). The CDR3 DNA sequence: TGTGCCTGGAGTCCCGGGACAGGGGGTGAAAAACTGTTTTTT. Translation: CAWSPGTGGEKLFF.

This chain uses TRBV10-3 with TRBJ2-1, with a tentative D call TRBD1 (6 bases). Trimming stripped 3 bases from V and 8 bases from J, with 8 bases between. Germline V gene lookup returns CDR1 ENHRY and CDR2 SYGVKD. The CDR3 length is 12 residues. CDR3 in amino acids: CAISDDRYEQFF. The CDR3 DNA sequence: TGTGCCATCAGTGATGACAGGTATGAGCAGTTCTTC.

This sequence joins TRBV19 and TRBJ2-1; D gene unclear. The CDR3 length is 14 residues. Per the germline V gene, CDR1 is LNHDA and CDR2 is SQIVND (reference sequence). V lost 0 bases to trimming and J lost 8 bases, with 11 bases between them. CDR3 sequence reads: CASSIDRGRHEQFF. CDR3 sequence (DNA): TGTGCCAGTAGTATAGATCGTGGGCGACATGAGCAGTTCTTC.

The chain uses TRBV25-1 and TRBJ2-7; 10 bases align to TRBD2. Germline values: CDR1 MGHDK, CDR2 SYGVNS. V dropped 4 bases and J dropped 0; count of bases not matched to a gene: 3. This CDR3 is built from 15 residues. The CDR3: CASSVAGGSSYEQYF. Here the CDR3 DNA reads TGTGCCAGCAGTGTAGCGGGGGGAAGCTCCTACGAGCAGTACTTC.

The rearrangement links TRBV7-9 to TRBJ2-2; no reliable D call. There are 14 residues in the CDR3. The V gene's germline CDR1 is SEHNR and CDR2 FQNEAQ (reference sequence). V was clipped by 3 bases and J by 0 bases, with 5 bases between them. CDR3 coding DNA: TGTGCCAGCAGCTTTTCAGCGAACACCGGGGAGCTGTTTTTT. This gives the protein CASSFSANTGELFF.

V is TRBV6-5 and J is TRBJ2-7, with a tentative D call TRBD1 (5 bases). V was pared by 4 bases and J by 2 bases, with 12 bases between. The CDR3 is 14 residues long. Germline V gives CDR1 MNHEY, CDR2 SVGAGI. The DNA for the CDR3 is TGTGCCAGCAGTTCCCCGACAGTCACCTACGAGCAGTACTTC. This gives the protein CASSSPTVTYEQYF.

The chain employs TRBV7-2 and TRBJ2-5; TRBD1 aligns across 7 bases. This CDR3 region has 15 residues. CDR1 SGHTA and CDR2 FQGNSA come from the germline V gene. V dropped 1 base and J dropped 7; count of bases not matched to a gene: 9. The DNA for the CDR3 is TGTGCCAGCAGCTTAGTTGTCGACAGGGTTGGGACCCAGTACTTC. It is translated as CASSLVVDRVGTQYF.

V and J are TRBV18 and TRBJ1-1; 10 bases match TRBD1. Germline V lookup: CDR1 KGHSH, CDR2 LQKENI. The trim removed 3 bases at V and 1 base at J, leaving 8 bases unmatched. The CDR3 loop spans 17 amino acids. The CDR3 sequence: CASSPIGTGEGNTEAFF. The CDR3 nucleotides read TGTGCCAGCTCACCTATAGGGACAGGGGAAGGGAACACTGAAGCTTTCTTT.

This chain joins TRBV2 and TRBJ2-5; maybe TRBD2 (6 bases). CDR1 and CDR2 (germline): SNHLY, FYNNEI. V was cut by 4 bases and J by 5 bases, with 11 bases left in between. CDR3 size: 13 residues. Here the CDR3 reads CASSGVAGETQYF. In DNA form, the CDR3 reads TGTGCCAGCAGTGGGGTTGCGGGGGAGACCCAGTACTTC.

The gene calls are TRBV7-2 and TRBJ2-3; weak D call: TRBD2 (7 bases). Looked up from germline, CDR1 is SGHTA and CDR2 is FQGNSA. This CDR3 spans 17 amino acids. The V gene lost 6 bases and the J gene lost 1 base, with 20 bases spanning the gap. The CDR3 DNA reads TGTGCCAGCAGTTCCGTAGGGGGGGCACAACGCACAGATACGCAGTATTTT. It yields the protein CASSSVGGAQRTDTQYF. The whole variable domain, remainder taken from reference TRBV7-2 and TRBJ2-3, is GAGVSQSPSNKVTEKGKDVELRCDPISGHTALYWYRQSLGQGLEFLIYFQGNSAPDKSGLPSDRFSAERTGGSVSTLTIQRTQQEDSAVYLCASSSVGGAQRTDTQYFGPGTRLTVL.

The V and J genes are TRBV6-5 and TRBJ2-2; TRBD1 might be the D (6 bases). In germline, CDR1 is MNHEY, CDR2 SVGAGI. Trimming took 6 bases from V and 1 from J, leaving 9 bases between them. The CDR3 length is 14 residues. The CDR3 region has the DNA TGTGCCAGCAGGTCGGGACAGAACACCGGGGAGCTGTTTTTT. The encoded protein is CASRSGQNTGELFF.

The chain carries TRBV6-5 and TRBJ1-1; 8 bases are a match to TRBD1. The CDR3 length is 15 residues. The V gene's germline CDR1 is MNHEY and CDR2 SVGAGI. Trimming cost V 0 bases and J 5 bases; bases outside gene matches: 5. The CDR3 DNA follows: TGTGCCAGCAGTTACTCGAACAGGGGGAAGACTGAAGCTTTCTTT. It encodes CASSYSNRGKTEAFF.

V gene TRBV29-1 combines with J gene TRBJ2-1; D may be TRBD2 (6 bases). This CDR3 spans 13 amino acids. V lost 8 bases, J lost 7 bases, and 18 bases lay in between. CDR1 is SQVTM and CDR2 is ANQGSEA in the germline V gene. The CDR3: CSSRERGANEQFF. CDR3 bases: TGCAGCTCACGGGAACGCGGGGCTAATGAGCAGTTCTTC.

This chain connects TRBV11-2 to TRBJ2-5; D ambiguous. The germline V gene encodes CDR1 SGHAT and CDR2 FQNNGV. Trimming left V 5 bases short and J 1 base short, with 5 bases between. This CDR3 contains 12 residues. CDR3 nucleotide sequence: TGTGCCAGCAGCCTAACCCAAGAGACCCAGTACTTC. Translation gives CASSLTQETQYF.

This sequence joins TRBV7-2 and TRBJ2-2; D unresolved. The V gene's germline CDR1 is SGHTA and CDR2 FQGNSA. Trimming shortened V by 5 bases and J by 2 bases, and 6 bases separated the two germline ends. The CDR3 is 13 amino acids. The DNA of the CDR3 is TGTGCCAGCAGCCATCAAAACACCGGGGAGCTGTTTTTT. It is translated as CASSHQNTGELFF.

This chain links TRBV6-6 with TRBJ2-2, with D maybe TRBD1 (6 bases). This CDR3 has 15 residues. Germline V gene sequence: CDR1 MNHNY, CDR2 SVGAGI (reference sequence). The germline V and J ends were trimmed by 2 bases and 1 base, with 8 bases remaining between them. CDR3 sequence reads: CASSYPGQNTGELFF. The CDR3 nucleotides read TGTGCCAGCAGTTACCCGGGACAGAACACCGGGGAGCTGTTTTTT.

The chain carries TRBV6-1 and TRBJ2-3; 8 bases match TRBD1. Losses at the gene ends were 8 bases for V and 2 bases for J; bases not matched to a gene: 6. The CDR3 covers 14 residues. From germline, CDR1 is MNHNS and CDR2 SASEGT. Here the CDR3 reads CASDQDRDTDTQYF. The CDR3 DNA is TGTGCCAGCGATCAGGACAGGGACACAGATACGCAGTATTTT.

This chain joins TRBV5-1 and TRBJ2-7; the D gene is possibly TRBD1 (5 bases). This CDR3 contains 14 residues. CDR1 and CDR2 (germline): SGHRS, YFSETQ. Trimming removed 4 bases at V and 3 bases at J, with 14 bases between. The DNA for the CDR3 is TGCGCCAGCAGCCGGACGGACAACAACTACGAGCAGTACTTC. Protein sequence: CASSRTDNNYEQYF.

V is TRBV12-5 and J is TRBJ2-7; TRBD2 might be the D (5 bases). The CDR3 runs to 14 residues. V gave up 6 bases and J gave up 5 bases, with 17 bases separating them. Per the germline V gene, CDR1 is LGHNT and CDR2 is FRNRAP. The CDR3 nucleotides read TGTGCTAGTGGGCGGTTTAGCGTGCAGGACGAGCAGTACTTC. Encoded protein: CASGRFSVQDEQYF.

The chain couples TRBV20-1 to TRBJ1-2, with 9 positions matching TRBD1. V trimming: 7 bases; J trimming: 5 bases; junction bases outside the gene matches: 2. Germline V gene data show CDR1 as DFQATT and CDR2 as SNEGSKA (reference sequence). This CDR3 has 11 residues. This CDR3 reads CSVQGAYGYTF. CDR3 coding DNA: TGCAGTGTACAGGGGGCGTATGGCTACACCTTC.

The V and J genes are TRBV9 and TRBJ2-1; no clear D gene. The V gene lost 3 bases and the J gene lost 6 bases, with 10 bases spanning the gap. Germline lookup yields CDR1 SGDLS and CDR2 YYNGEE. The CDR3 covers 13 residues. The CDR3 here is CASSAGSSNEQFF. The CDR3 DNA reads TGTGCCAGCAGCGCCGGTAGCAGCAATGAGCAGTTCTTC.

V and J are TRBV4-1 and TRBJ1-2; D unclear. CDR3 length: 13 amino acids. Germline assignment: CDR1 MGHRA and CDR2 YSYEKL. Trimming took 0 bases from V and 7 from J, leaving 9 bases between them. In DNA form, the CDR3 reads TGCGCCAGCAGCCAAGAGTTCAGGTTTGGCTACACCTTC. It specifies CASSQEFRFGYTF.

CDR3 protein: CASSLIGLTRGSPLHF. In DNA, the CDR3 is TGTGCCAGCAGCTTAATAGGCCTAACAAGAGGTTCACCCCTCCACTTT. J is TRBJ1-6 and V is TRBV7-2, with D unresolved. Trimming removed 2 bases at V and 9 bases at J, with 17 bases between. Germline V CDR1 and CDR2: SGHTA, FQGNSA. This CDR3 is 16 amino acids long.

The chain is built from TRBV12-5 and TRBJ2-5; tentatively, D is TRBD2 (6 bases). The CDR3 is 13 residues long. Trimming stripped 7 bases from V and 4 bases from J, with 13 bases between. Germline CDR1 is LGHNT and CDR2 is FRNRAP. In DNA form, the CDR3 reads TGTGCTAGTGCCCCCGGAGGGAGAGAGACCCAGTACTTC. Its translation is CASAPGGRETQYF.

This rearrangement joins TRBV5-5 to TRBJ2-7, with a tentative D call TRBD2 (6 bases). The CDR3 has 15 residues. Between the trimmed V and J ends, which lost 4 bases and 0 bases, there was a span of 14 bases. Germline lookup yields CDR1 SGHKS and CDR2 YYEKEE (reference sequence). The CDR3 DNA sequence: TGTGCCAGCAGCGCCACTAGCAGGAGCTCCTACGAGCAGTACTTC. Its translation is CASSATSRSSYEQYF. Drawing the rest from reference TRBV5-5 and TRBJ2-7, the complete variable domain is DAGVTQSPTHLIKTRGQQVTLRCSPISGHKSVSWYQQVLGQGPQFIFQYYEKEERGRGNFPDRFSARQFPNYSSELNVNALLLGDSALYLCASSATSRSSYEQYFGPGTRLTVT.

The chain carries TRBV28 and TRBJ1-5; perhaps TRBD1 as D (5 bases). This CDR3 spans 13 amino acids. CDR1 is MDHEN and CDR2 is SYDVKM in the germline V gene. V was cut by 3 bases and J by 4 bases, with 7 bases left in between. The chain's CDR3 is CASSFPGNQPQHF. Here the CDR3 DNA reads TGTGCCAGCAGTTTTCCAGGGAATCAGCCCCAGCATTTT.